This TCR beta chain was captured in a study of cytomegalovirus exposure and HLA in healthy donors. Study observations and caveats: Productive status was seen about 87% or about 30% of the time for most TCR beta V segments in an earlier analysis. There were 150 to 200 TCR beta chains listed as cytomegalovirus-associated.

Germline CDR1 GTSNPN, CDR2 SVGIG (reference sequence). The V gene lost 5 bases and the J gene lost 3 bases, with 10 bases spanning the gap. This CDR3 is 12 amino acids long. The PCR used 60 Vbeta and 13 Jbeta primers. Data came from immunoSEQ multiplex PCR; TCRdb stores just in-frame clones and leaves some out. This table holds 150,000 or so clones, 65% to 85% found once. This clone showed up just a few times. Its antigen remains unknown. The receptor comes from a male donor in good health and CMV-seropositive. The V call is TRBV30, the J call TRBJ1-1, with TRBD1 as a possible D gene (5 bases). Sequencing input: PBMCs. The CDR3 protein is CAWAGLYTEAFF. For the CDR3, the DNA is TGTGCCTGGGCAGGGTTATACACTGAAGCTTTCTTT.